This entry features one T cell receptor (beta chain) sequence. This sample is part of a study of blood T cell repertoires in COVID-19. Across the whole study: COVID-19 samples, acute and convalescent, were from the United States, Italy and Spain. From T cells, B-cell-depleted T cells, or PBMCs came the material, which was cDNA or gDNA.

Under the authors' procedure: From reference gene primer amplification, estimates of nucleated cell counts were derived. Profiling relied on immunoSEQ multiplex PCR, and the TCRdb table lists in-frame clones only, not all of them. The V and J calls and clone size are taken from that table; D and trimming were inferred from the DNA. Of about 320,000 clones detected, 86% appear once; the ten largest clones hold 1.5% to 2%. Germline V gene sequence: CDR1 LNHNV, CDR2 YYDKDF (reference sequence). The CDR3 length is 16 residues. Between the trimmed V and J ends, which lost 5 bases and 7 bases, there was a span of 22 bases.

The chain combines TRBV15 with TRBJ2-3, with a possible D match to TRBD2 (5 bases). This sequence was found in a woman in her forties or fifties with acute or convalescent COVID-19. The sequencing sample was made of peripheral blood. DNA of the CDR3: TGTGCCACCAGCGGGAGACAACGGTCCCTTTTAAATACGCAGTATTTT. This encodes CATSGRQRSLLNTQYF.